The clone carrying this T cell receptor (beta chain) was recorded only once. These data come from a study of siplizumab effects on memory and regulatory T cells. The CDR3 consists of 14 residues. From germline, CDR1 is LNHDA and CDR2 SQIVND (reference sequence). The V and J ends lost 2 bases and 10 bases, in that order; junction bases with no gene match: 8. The table came from immunoSEQ multiplex PCR; TCRdb's copy has only in-frame clones and leaves some out. The repertoire holds 80,000 to 130,000 clones, with roughly 92% as singletons. The sequencing sample was made of Tregs sorted from blood. This sequence originates from a human donor in good health. The rearrangement uses TRBV19 and TRBJ2-1; TRBD2 matches at 7 bases. The CDR3 region is CASSITEGRGEQFF. The CDR3 nucleotides read TGTGCCAGTAGTATAACGGAGGGGAGGGGCGAGCAGTTCTTC.